Shown below are 4 T cell receptor beta chains from a single sample sequenced in a study of blood T cell repertoires in COVID-19. The data were produced by immunoSEQ multiplex PCR, yet TCRdb's version contains in-frame clones alone and is incomplete. The profile shows a few hundred thousand clones, roughly 86% of them singletons. The sample was PBMCs or T cells enriched from blood (not recorded which). These receptor sequences come from a young man who had recovered from COVID-19.

This chain joins TRBV9 and TRBJ1-2, with no clear D. The CDR3 runs to 13 residues. Per germline, CDR1 SGDLS and CDR2 YYNGEE. The V gene lost 4 bases and the J gene lost 0 bases, with 7 bases spanning the gap. The CDR3 reads CASSPGTNYGYTF. The CDR3 DNA reads as TGTGCCAGCAGCCCCGGTACTAACTATGGCTACACCTTC.

The chain employs TRBV27 and TRBJ1-2, with TRBD1 matching over 11 bases. In germline, CDR1 is MNHEY, CDR2 SMNVEV (reference sequence). This CDR3 region has 14 residues. Losses at the gene ends were 4 bases for V and 4 bases for J; bases not matched to a gene: 2. CDR3 protein: CASSYGQGAYGYTF. CDR3 nucleotides: TGTGCCAGCAGTTACGGACAGGGGGCCTATGGCTACACCTTC.

The chain combines TRBV5-1 with TRBJ2-1; D is undetermined. Germline V gene lookup returns CDR1 SGHRS and CDR2 YFSETQ. V gave up 0 bases and J gave up 5 bases, with 6 bases separating them. The CDR3 has 13 residues. CDR3 sequence: CASSLAGNNEQFF. In DNA form, the CDR3 reads TGCGCCAGCAGCTTGGCGGGTAACAATGAGCAGTTCTTC.

CDR3 sequence (DNA): TGTGCCAGCAGCTTCAGGGGCCCTAGCTCCTACGAGCAGTACTTC. Residues: CASSFRGPSSYEQYF. The gene calls are TRBV6-5 and TRBJ2-7; D is possibly TRBD1 (6 bases). Trimming took off 6 bases at V and 0 bases at J, with 15 bases between the two ends. CDR3 size: 15 residues. Germline CDR1 and CDR2: MNHEY and SVGAGI.